This TCR beta chain was sequenced in a study of blood T cell repertoires in COVID-19. Study details: PBMCs, B-cell-depleted T cells, or T cells were the source of the cDNA or gDNA that made up the material.

The age range of participants was about 18 to 89 years, with residence in 20 to 25 US areas. Clinical history reported by participants formed the basis on which cohorts were assigned. Clones were read by immunoSEQ multiplex PCR, and TCRdb kept only the in-frame ones, dropping some. Counted here are 300,000 to 450,000 clones, 85% to 90% occurring once; the ten biggest clones make up about 1%. V shed 5 bases and J 5 bases; nucleotides not matched to a gene: 9. CDR1 and CDR2 from the germline V gene are LGHDT and YNNKEL (reference sequence). The CDR3 consists of 15 residues. J is TRBJ2-5 and V is TRBV3-1 (or the pseudogene TRBV3-2), with 9 bases lining up with TRBD2. This clonotype was sampled from a man between 18 and 29 years old who had recovered from COVID-19. The source material was PBMCs or T cells enriched from blood (not recorded which). As DNA, the CDR3 is TGTGCCAGCAGCAAACGGACTAGCGTGATGGAGACCCAGTACTTC. It yields the protein CASSKRTSVMETQYF.